This TCR beta chain was observed in a study of cytomegalovirus exposure and HLA in healthy donors. 13 Jbeta primers and 60 Vbeta primers were used for the PCR. Only in-frame clones appear in the TCRdb table, and some are missing; sequencing was by immunoSEQ multiplex PCR. Found here are approximately 200,000 clones, less than 85% of them singletons; the top ten hold roughly 1.5%. A remark on this clone: The antigen is undetermined.

With V trimmed by 4 bases and J by 6 bases, 7 bases remained unmatched. CDR1 is SGHKS and CDR2 is YYEKEE in the germline V gene (reference sequence). The CDR3 has 13 residues. Study-wide results and limits: Presence/absence comparisons presumed near-even sequencing depth among donors.

Specimen: PBMCs. J is TRBJ2-7 and V is TRBV5-5; 7 positions agree with TRBD1. The sequence came from a girl under 18 in good health and CMV-seropositive. DNA for the CDR3: TGTGCCAGCAGCGCTGAGACAGGGACCGAGCAGTACTTC. Protein: CASSAETGTEQYF.